This TCR beta chain was sequenced during a study of spatial heterogeneity in lung cancer (dated by TCRdb to about 2019). As for the study more broadly: Beta-chain transcripts were consistently detected in greater numbers than alpha-chain transcripts, which likely reflects a higher abundance of beta-chain transcripts. The study linked features of the TCR repertoire to counts of nonsynonymous mutations, which were determined by whole-exome sequencing of tumor tissue. In tumor regions, TCR transcript counts showed a strong correlation with a T cell transcriptional module score from matched bulk RNA-seq. In the raw uncorrected reads, each unique combination of TCR and UMI appeared more than ten times on average. Both alpha and beta chains were TCR-sequenced in 210 or so tumor regions, about 69 matched nontumor lung samples and around 54 PBMC samples obtained at surgery. In non-small cell lung cancer, the study quantitatively compared TCR alpha and beta repertoires across several tumor regions, matched nontumor lung, and blood. Summary of the overall study and its limitations: Confirming at a functional level the hypothesis that regional TCRs recognize regional mutations was considered to require additional single-cell paired TCR alpha and beta sequencing. TCR-seq coverage of tumor T cells was estimated at only around 6.7% for alpha chains and more than 11% for beta chains. Counts of ubiquitous and regional expanded TCRs correlated with counts of ubiquitous and regional nonsynonymous mutations, respectively. The number of expanded intratumoral alpha and beta TCRs correlated with the tumor nonsynonymous mutation count.

In this sample, this clonotype turned up many times. What antigen it recognizes has not been identified. Base qualities are not recorded, but no much larger clone differs from it by a single base. Here V drops 7 bases and J drops 0 bases, and the junction holds 7 bases not matched to any gene. Looking up the germline V gene yields CDR1 MNHNS and CDR2 SASEGT. The cysteine opens and the phenylalanine closes a CDR3 of 15 amino acids. This entry keeps only the CDR3 DNA: 45 bases, framed from base 1. The time point label, as the study defines it: sample taken at primary tumor resection. Donors were 65 to 85 patients with early-stage, untreated non-small cell lung cancer from the lung TRACERx cohort. For TCR sequencing, whole RNA was extracted from tumor and nontumor lung tissue, or from cryopreserved PBMC samples, and no cell sorting was done. A patient was chosen for TCR sequencing only when enough RNA was available from at least two tumor regions. Tumor and adjacent nontumor lung specimens were reviewed by a lung pathologist before selection.

The library was generated by 5' RACE. The instrument was a NextSeq 500. To allow correction of PCR and sequencing errors, the TCR library protocol tagged every TCR cDNA molecule with a unique molecular identifier. The authors' analysis ran thus. TCR identification, UMI-based error correction and CDR3 extraction were performed with Decombinator tools. Expanded TCRs were defined as those above a frequency of 2 per 1,000, corresponding to the top 1% of the tumor frequency distribution. Expanded tumor TCRs statistically deemed absent (corrected P<0.05) from at least one tumor region were classed as regional, and all other expanded tumor TCRs were classed as ubiquitous. Rényi diversity was computed with the R vegan package after subsampling each repertoire 100 times to 5,000 TCRs. To build CDR3 similarity networks, amino acid triplet string-kernel similarity was used, and CDR3s were connected when their pairwise similarity was above 0.82. In-frame beta chains were kept once TCRdb had trimmed the public reads at Q25 with fastp and called clones with MiXCR. Every distinct CDR3 protein forms one entry, paired with its most common genes and DNA. TCRdb assigned the V and J calls; the authors' analysis was not used. The sample table lists approximately 10,000 distinct CDR3 sequences, about 5.7% of them with a count of one. 7.1% of the sample belongs to the ten largest clones.

This TCR derives from a female donor with early-stage non-small cell lung cancer. The chain employs TRBV6-1 and TRBJ2-7; 9 nucleotides in the junction match TRBD2. Specimen: lung tumor tissue, collected at surgery. Here the CDR3 is given as CASKVSGSLSYEQYF. The DNA sequence is TGTGCCAGCAAGGTTAGCGGGAGTCTCTCCTACGAGCAGTACTTC.